This entry features one TCR beta chain sequence. This clone was seen a few times. Its antigen target is currently unknown. Within one base of it there is no much larger clone, and no base qualities were kept. This entry comes from a study of OX40 agonist ivuxolimab in advanced cancers. Broadly, across the study: Ivuxolimab was a fully human IgG2 agonistic monoclonal antibody targeting the costimulatory receptor OX40 (CD134). Intravenous ivuxolimab was administered to patients every 2 weeks at six dose levels: 0.01, 0.1, 0.3, 1.5, 3 and 10 mg/kg. Among the 50 to 55 dose-escalation patients, 19 had hepatocellular carcinoma, about 15 melanoma, 9 renal cell carcinoma and 9 head and neck cancer. The dose-escalation cohort was roughly 80% male with a mean age of approximately 60 years, ranging from 23 to 79. Prior anti-PD-1, anti-PD-L1 or anti-CTLA-4 therapy was permitted, and approximately 41% of dose-escalation patients had received checkpoint inhibitors. Partial responses occurred in three dose-escalation patients: two with cutaneous melanoma and one with hepatocellular carcinoma. The point of sequencing TCRbeta in the periphery was to test whether ivuxolimab changed TCR sequence diversity and drove clonal T-cell expansion. The paper covers the monotherapy dose-escalation part of the phase I ivuxolimab trial, which included N ≈ 50 patients. Study-wide findings and limitations: Low levels of normalized T-cell clonal expansion were also seen in some patients who did not respond. The antigen specificity of the clonally expanded peripheral T cells was not determined. At doses of 0.1 to 3.0 mg/kg, clonal expansion of both CD4+ and CD8+ T cells in blood was seen between baseline and week 6. After ivuxolimab, more expanded clones were found on average in CD8+ T cells than in CD4+ T cells. Partial responders in the 0.1-3.0 mg/kg groups had among the lowest normalized peripheral clonal expansion, especially among CD8+ T cells.

Genomic DNA was isolated from the sorted cells so that the TCRbeta CDR3 region could be sequenced. The immunoSEQ Assay was used for sequencing of TCRbeta CDR3 regions. Imported from immuneACCESS, the table was reduced by TCRdb to in-frame sequences with V and J called. These copies leave out some clones; in studies compared against another copy, an unresolved V gene accounts for under half, and the cause of the remainder is not known. Counted in this sample were approximately 70,000 clones; around 79% of them appeared once. The ten most abundant clones make up about 5.5% of the sample. From the cysteine through the phenylalanine, the CDR3 covers 14 amino acids. CDR3 DNA is the only sequence kept; it has 42 bases, read in frame from the first base. Taken from the germline V gene (reference sequence), the CDR1 and CDR2 loops are LNHDA and SQIVND. Trimming removed 6 bases from V and 2 bases from J, leaving 11 bases between the germline ends.

Patients with autoimmune disease history or receiving systemic immunosuppression were excluded from the trial. In every dose cohort, peripheral blood was drawn for TCR sequencing at baseline, cycle 4 day 1, and cycle 7 day 1. The samples were taken from a phase I, first-in-human, multicenter, open-label dose-escalation trial of ivuxolimab. Adults with locally advanced or metastatic melanoma, renal cell, hepatocellular, or head and neck squamous cell carcinoma were enrolled in the trial. CD4+ and CD8+ T cells were sorted separately from peripheral blood before TCR sequencing. The sample in question was CD4+ or CD8+ T cells sorted from blood, obtained in a trial of the OX40 agonist ivuxolimab. The rearrangement joined TRBV19 to TRBJ1-5, and TRBD1 may be the D gene, going by 5 matching bases. This sequence was found in an adult with an advanced solid tumor such as melanoma, head and neck, liver or kidney cancer. The DNA sequence is given as TGTGCCAGTAGGTCGACAGACCGCAATCAGCCCCAGCATTTT. Its protein product is CASRSTDRNQPQHF.